This T cell receptor (beta chain) was profiled in a study of CD8+ T cells in alopecia areata. As for this clone: Its antigen is undetermined.

CDR3 length equals 15 residues. V was cut by 4 bases and J by 7 bases, with 19 bases left in between. Germline V CDR1 and CDR2: LNHNV, YYDKDF (reference sequence). Study-level findings and limits: Normal scalp showed lower clonality than lesional scalp, especially alopecia totalis/universalis. Patients displayed less clarity in TCR sharing than mice, a finding possibly related to HLA.

RNA, once extracted, was reverse transcribed into cDNA for use as the sequencing template. Sequenced by immunoSEQ multiplex PCR; TCRdb stores in-frame clones only, minus some. The sample has more than 200,000 clones, roughly two thirds seen once; the top ten hold about 1.3%. The sequenced sample was CD4+ T cells sorted from blood, obtained at week 0. The receptor's source is a human donor with alopecia areata. The chain carries TRBV15 and TRBJ1-1; no clear D gene. CDR3: CATSTTTVRVDEAFF. The CDR3, as DNA: TGTGCCACCAGCACTACCACCGTACGAGTGGATGAAGCTTTCTTT.